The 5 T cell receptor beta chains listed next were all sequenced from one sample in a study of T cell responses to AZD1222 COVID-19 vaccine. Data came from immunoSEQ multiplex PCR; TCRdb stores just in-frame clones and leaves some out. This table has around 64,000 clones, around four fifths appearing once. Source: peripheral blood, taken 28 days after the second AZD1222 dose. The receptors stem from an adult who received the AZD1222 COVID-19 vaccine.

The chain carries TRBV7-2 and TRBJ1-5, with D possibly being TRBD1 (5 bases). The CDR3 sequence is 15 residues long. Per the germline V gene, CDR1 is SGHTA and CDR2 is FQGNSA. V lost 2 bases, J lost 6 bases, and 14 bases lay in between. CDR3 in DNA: TGTGCCAGCAGCTTACTGCAAGGGGTAGGTCAGCCCCAGCATTTT. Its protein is CASSLLQGVGQPQHF.

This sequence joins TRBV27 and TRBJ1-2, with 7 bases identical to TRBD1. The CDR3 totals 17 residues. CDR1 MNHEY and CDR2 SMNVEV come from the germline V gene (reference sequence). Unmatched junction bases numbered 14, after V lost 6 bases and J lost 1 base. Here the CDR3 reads CASRATYGDSFNYGYTF. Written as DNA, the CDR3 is TGTGCCAGCAGAGCTACCTATGGGGACAGTTTTAACTATGGCTACACCTTC.

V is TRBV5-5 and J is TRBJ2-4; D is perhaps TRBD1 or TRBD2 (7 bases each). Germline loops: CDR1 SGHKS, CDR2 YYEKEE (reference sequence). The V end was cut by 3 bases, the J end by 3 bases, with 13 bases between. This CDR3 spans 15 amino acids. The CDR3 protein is CASSWEGTDKNIQYF. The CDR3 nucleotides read TGTGCCAGCAGCTGGGAGGGGACAGACAAAAACATTCAGTACTTC.

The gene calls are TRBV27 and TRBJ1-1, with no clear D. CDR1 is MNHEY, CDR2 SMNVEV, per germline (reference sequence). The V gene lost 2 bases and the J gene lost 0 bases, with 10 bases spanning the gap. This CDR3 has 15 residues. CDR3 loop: CASSLRNNMNTEAFF. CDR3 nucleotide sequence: TGTGCCAGCAGTTTAAGGAACAACATGAACACTGAAGCTTTCTTT.

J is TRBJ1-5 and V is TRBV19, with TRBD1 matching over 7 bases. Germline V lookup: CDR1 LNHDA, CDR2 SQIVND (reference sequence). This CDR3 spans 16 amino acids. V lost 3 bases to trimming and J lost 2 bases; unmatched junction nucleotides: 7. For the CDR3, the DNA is TGTGCCAGTAGTATGACAGGGTTATTCGGCAATCAGCCCCAGCATTTT. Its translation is CASSMTGLFGNQPQHF.